The clone carrying this T cell receptor beta chain appeared once. Antigen unknown. This entry comes from a study of cytomegalovirus exposure and HLA in healthy donors. The study, taken as a whole, reports: There were a few CMV-associated chains whose specificity for CMV antigens was confirmed in vitro. Some public TCRs appeared in many individuals, while most sequences were rare. It was found in a later analysis that first-cohort TCR clusters tended to co-occur in the 130 or so validation repertoires.

Donors were drawn from the roughly 120-subject validation cohort, separate from the approximately 700-subject first cohort. TCRdb's copy holds only in-frame clones and misses some; the assay was immunoSEQ multiplex PCR. The sample comprises about 140,000 clones, less than 90% of which are singletons, and roughly 3% rests with the top ten. The sequenced sample consisted of PBMCs. This clonotype originated in a man younger than 30 in good health and CMV-seronegative.

This chain's CDR3 is CASSLFPGQGAGYTEAFF. CDR3 in DNA: TGTGCCAGCAGTTTGTTTCCGGGACAGGGGGCGGGGTACACTGAAGCTTTCTTT. V and J are TRBV27 and TRBJ1-1; 12 bases are shared with TRBD1. The CDR3 has 18 residues. Germline V gives CDR1 MNHEY, CDR2 SMNVEV (reference sequence). Trimming cost V 3 bases and J 3 bases; bases outside gene matches: 11.